This T cell receptor (beta chain) was obtained from a study of blood T cell repertoires in COVID-19. The CDR3 has 18 residues. In the authors' methods: Reference gene primer amplification in the assay estimated nucleated cell counts. Generated by immunoSEQ multiplex PCR, the TCRdb table keeps only in-frame clones and is missing some. The V and J calls and clone size were taken over from that table, and D and trimming were inferred from the DNA. The data contain 250,000 to 350,000 clones, more than 80% of them singletons. This receptor was taken from a woman in her twenties or thirties who had recovered from COVID-19. Sequencing used PBMCs or T cells enriched from blood (not recorded which). The chain has TRBV21-1 and TRBJ2-1; the table's D call, TRBD1, was not checked against the DNA. TRBV21-1 is a pseudogene. The CDR3 sequence: CASSMDRGRKKRYNEQFF. The CDR3, as DNA: TGTGCCAGCAGCATGGACAGGGGGCGTAAGAAACGGTACAATGAGCAGTTCTTC.